Listed below are T cell receptor beta chains from one sample, sequenced in a study of blood T cell repertoires in COVID-19. Some clones are missing from TCRdb's copy, which holds only in-frame ones; the method was immunoSEQ multiplex PCR. This table holds some 130,000 clones, roughly 90% found once. Input material: peripheral blood. These receptors were taken from a man aged 55 to 70 with COVID-19, enrolled during active disease. CDR3s include the opening cysteine and the closing phenylalanine or tryptophan. A D gene is named only where the DNA matches it firmly. Not all rows give a size; the values are once, few, many and, for expanded clones, a class.

>-|TRBD2|TRBV28|TRBJ2-5
CASTRRGGQETQYF
TGTGCCAGCACTCGACGGGGGGGCCAAGAGACCCAGTACTTC
>-|TRBD2|TRBV6-5|TRBJ2-7
CASSPAGEAYEQYF
TGTGCCAGCAGCCCCGCGGGAGAGGCCTACGAGCAGTACTTC
>-|-|TRBV28|TRBJ2-1
CASSLRASDNEQFF
TGTGCCAGCAGTTTGCGGGCCTCAGACAATGAGCAGTTCTTC
>-|TRBD2|TRBV7-8|TRBJ2-7
CASSLGASGYYEQYF
TGTGCCAGCAGCTTAGGGGCTAGCGGGTACTACGAGCAGTACTTC
>-|TRBD1|TRBV6-6|TRBJ2-3
CASSLTGEVSTDTQYF
TGTGCCAGCAGCCTTACAGGGGAAGTGTCGACAGATACGCAGTATTTT
>-|-|TRBV11-2|TRBJ2-5
CASSLQGHKETQYF
TGTGCCAGCAGCTTACAGGGGCACAAAGAGACCCAGTACTTC
>-|TRBD1|TRBV30|TRBJ2-1
CAWSPDRYNEQFF
TGTGCCTGGAGCCCGGACAGGTACAATGAGCAGTTCTTC
>few|-|TRBV27|TRBJ1-1
CASRRGEGGDAFF
TGTGCCAGCAGGAGGGGAGAGGGCGGGGACGCTTTCTTT
>-|TRBD2|TRBV4-1|TRBJ2-1
CASSPGVWGLAPTTSYNEQFF
TGCGCCAGCAGCCCCGGAGTTTGGGGACTAGCACCTACAACCTCCTACAATGAGCAGTTCTTC
>once|-|TRBV30|TRBJ1-4
CAWAPLANEKLFF
TGTGCCTGGGCTCCCCTTGCTAATGAAAAACTGTTTTTT
>-|-|TRBV27|TRBJ1-2
CASSFNTNLYGYTF
TGTGCCAGCAGTTTCAACACTAATCTTTATGGCTACACCTTC
>-|-|TRBV6-1|TRBJ1-5
CASSETPGPQHF
TGTGCCAGCAGTGAGACCCCAGGGCCCCAGCATTTT
>-|-|TRBV9|TRBJ2-3
CASSTGQRTDTQYF
TGTGCCAGCAGCACCGGACAGCGCACAGATACGCAGTATTTT
>-|-|TRBV27|TRBJ1-4
CASSYVGVNEKLFF
TGTGCCAGCAGTTATGTAGGGGTTAATGAAAAACTGTTTTTT
>-|-|TRBV3-1/TRBV3-2|TRBJ2-5
CASSQARTGPWETQYF
TGTGCCAGCAGCCAAGCCAGAACAGGGCCCTGGGAGACCCAGTACTTC
>-|-|TRBV6-5|TRBJ1-1
CASSYGGTEAFF
TGTGCCAGCAGTTACGGAGGGACTGAAGCTTTCTTT
>once|TRBD2|TRBV5-1|TRBJ2-1
CASSLTSGDNEQFF
TGCGCCAGCAGCTTGACTAGCGGAGACAATGAGCAGTTCTTC